Below are 12 T cell receptor beta chains sequenced from a single sample in a study of blood T cell repertoires in COVID-19. Assay used: immunoSEQ multiplex PCR; TCRdb lists only in-frame clones, some missing. The sample consists of some 220,000 clones, around 83% of them appearing once. Sequenced sample: peripheral blood. These receptors all stem from a woman between 65 and 79 years old with COVID-19, enrolled during active disease.

A few counts support this clone. The chain uses TRBV28 and TRBJ1-4; a weak D match, TRBD1 (5 bases). The germline gives CDR1 MDHEN, CDR2 SYDVKM. This CDR3 is built from 14 residues. Trimming pared 6 bases from V and 6 bases from J, leaving 14 bases between. CDR3 residues: CASSKTEVDEKLFF. CDR3 coding DNA: TGTGCCAGCAGCAAGACAGAGGTGGATGAAAAACTGTTTTTT. The full variable domain, its missing parts supplied by reference TRBV28 and TRBJ1-4, is DVKVTQSSRYLVKRTGEKVFLECVQDMDHENMFWYRQDPGLGLRLIYFSYDVKMKEKGDIPEGYSVSREKKERFSLILESASTNQTSMYLCASSKTEVDEKLFFGSGTQLSVL.

A single count supports this clone. CDR3: CASSWTLDRYEQYF. The CDR3 DNA reads as TGTGCCAGCAGCTGGACCCTAGACAGGTACGAGCAGTACTTC. The chain carries TRBV7-2 and TRBJ2-7, with a weak D call TRBD1 (6 bases). CDR3 size: 14 residues. The germline V gene encodes CDR1 SGHTA and CDR2 FQGNSA. The V end was cut by 4 bases, the J end by 4 bases, with 14 bases between.

CDR3 in DNA: TGTGCCAGCAGCCTGCGACAGGCTAGCTACGAGCAGTACTTC. Translation: CASSLRQASYEQYF. J is TRBJ2-7 and V is TRBV7-2; possibly TRBD1 for D (6 bases). Trimming took 5 bases from V and 3 from J, leaving 14 bases between them. CDR3 length: 14 residues. The germline CDR1 and CDR2 sequences are SGHTA and FQGNSA.

The chain joins TRBV6-2 or TRBV6-3 to TRBJ2-5, with 7 bases identical to TRBD2. The V gene's germline CDR1 is MNHEY and CDR2 SVGEGT. The ends lost 3 bases at V and 4 bases at J; junction bases unmatched: 8. The CDR3 is 15 residues long. The CDR3 DNA is TGTGCCAGCAGTTATGGGAGGGCCGAGGGAGAGACCCAGTACTTC. Amino acid sequence: CASSYGRAEGETQYF.

The rearrangement joins TRBV10-1 to TRBJ2-7; 7 bases match TRBD2. The CDR3 contains 14 residues. With V trimmed by 0 bases and J by 5 bases, 4 bases remained unmatched. Germline V gene sequence: CDR1 WNHNN, CDR2 SYGVQD (reference sequence). The CDR3 sequence is CASSESSLADEQYF. The CDR3 DNA sequence: TGCGCCAGCAGTGAGTCCTCCCTAGCGGACGAGCAGTACTTC.

J is TRBJ1-6 and V is TRBV18; weak D call: TRBD1 (5 bases). The CDR3 consists of 15 residues. V lost 1 base, J lost 8 bases, and 12 bases lay in between. In germline, CDR1 is KGHSH, CDR2 LQKENI. CDR3 sequence reads: CASSPLASGDSPLHF. The DNA of the CDR3 is TGTGCCAGCTCACCACTGGCGTCGGGGGATTCACCCCTCCACTTT.

J is TRBJ1-4 and V is TRBV6-5, with 7 bases lining up with TRBD1. In germline, CDR1 is MNHEY, CDR2 SVGAGI. This CDR3 is 14 amino acids long. V lost 6 bases and J lost 7; bases outside the gene matches: 8. The CDR3 coding sequence is TGTGCCAGCAGGGGTACAGGGGCGGGTGAAAAACTGTTTTTT. This translates into CASRGTGAGEKLFF.

The rearrangement joins TRBV29-1 to TRBJ2-5; D is unclear. The V gene's germline CDR1 is SQVTM and CDR2 ANQGSEA. Trimming shortened V by 7 bases and J by 4 bases, and 19 bases separated the two germline ends. This CDR3 comprises 14 residues. CDR3 region: CSAVVTARGETQYF. In DNA, the CDR3 is TGCAGCGCTGTTGTAACGGCCAGAGGAGAGACCCAGTACTTC.

The J gene is TRBJ2-5, the V gene TRBV9, with 11 bases matching TRBD2. J lost 1 base, V lost 0 bases, and 14 bases had no gene match. The length of the CDR3 is 20 residues. Germline lookup yields CDR1 SGDLS and CDR2 YYNGEE. CDR3 protein: CASSVALTTAGTSGQETQYF. The CDR3 region has the DNA TGTGCCAGCAGCGTAGCTCTAACCACAGCCGGGACTAGCGGCCAAGAGACCCAGTACTTC.

The rearrangement joins TRBV19 to TRBJ2-1, with 9 bases that match TRBD2. The CDR3 sequence is 18 residues long. From germline, CDR1 is LNHDA and CDR2 SQIVND (reference sequence). V dropped 5 bases and J dropped 5; count of bases not matched to a gene: 16. In nucleotides, the CDR3 is TGTGCCAGTAGTTCGCTGCGCCACGCGGGAGGGCCGCACAATGAGCAGTTCTTC. This encodes CASSSLRHAGGPHNEQFF.

The chain couples TRBV6-4 to TRBJ1-1; possible D gene TRBD1, 6 bases. Trimming pared 3 bases from V and 4 bases from J, leaving 9 bases between. CDR1 and CDR2 from the germline V gene are MRHNA and SNTAGT. There are 13 residues in the CDR3. The DNA of the CDR3 is TGTGCCAGCAGTGAAAAAGGGGGCACTGAAGCTTTCTTT. This translates into CASSEKGGTEAFF.

This clone has a single count. The rearrangement joins TRBV6-5 to TRBJ1-5; 9 bases match TRBD1. CDR3 length: 14 residues. The junction had 4 bases not matched to a gene; V was cut back by 6 bases and J by 4 bases. Germline CDR1 reads MNHEY; CDR2 reads SVGAGI. In DNA, the CDR3 is TGTGCCAGCAGATGGACAGGGGAAAATCAGCCCCAGCATTTT. Amino acids: CASRWTGENQPQHF.